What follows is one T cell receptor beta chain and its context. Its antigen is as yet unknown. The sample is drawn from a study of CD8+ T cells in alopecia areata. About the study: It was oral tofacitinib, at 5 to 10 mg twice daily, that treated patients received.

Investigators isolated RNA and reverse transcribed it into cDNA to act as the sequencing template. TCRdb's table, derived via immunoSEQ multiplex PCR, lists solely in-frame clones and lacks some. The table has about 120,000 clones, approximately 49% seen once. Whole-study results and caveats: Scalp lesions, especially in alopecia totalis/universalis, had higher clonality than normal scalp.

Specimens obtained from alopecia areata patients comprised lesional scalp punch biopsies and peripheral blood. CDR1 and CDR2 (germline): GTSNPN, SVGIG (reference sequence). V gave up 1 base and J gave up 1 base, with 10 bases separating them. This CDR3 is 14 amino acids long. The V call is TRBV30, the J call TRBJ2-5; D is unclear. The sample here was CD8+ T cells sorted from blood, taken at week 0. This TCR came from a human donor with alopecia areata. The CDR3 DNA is TGTGCCTGGAGTGACAGTCAGTTCCAAGAGACCCAGTACTTC. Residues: CAWSDSQFQETQYF. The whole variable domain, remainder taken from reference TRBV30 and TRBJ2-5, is SQTIHQWPATLVQPVGSPLSLECTVEGTSNPNLYWYRQAAGRGLQLLFYSVGIGQISSEVPQNLSASRPQDRQFILSSKKLLLSDSGFYLCAWSDSQFQETQYFGPGTRLLVL.